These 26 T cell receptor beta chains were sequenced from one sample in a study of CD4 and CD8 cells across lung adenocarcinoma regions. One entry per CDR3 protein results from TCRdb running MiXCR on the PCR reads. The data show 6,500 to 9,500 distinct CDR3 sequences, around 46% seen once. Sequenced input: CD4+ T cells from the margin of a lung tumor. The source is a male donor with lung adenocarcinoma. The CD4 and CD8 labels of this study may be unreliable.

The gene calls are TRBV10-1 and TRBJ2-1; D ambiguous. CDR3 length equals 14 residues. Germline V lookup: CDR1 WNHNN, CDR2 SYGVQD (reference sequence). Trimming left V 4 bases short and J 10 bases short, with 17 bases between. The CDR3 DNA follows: TGCGCCAGCAGTGGGGTCGAGCCACCCTACGAGCAGTTCTTC. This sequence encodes CASSGVEPPYEQFF.

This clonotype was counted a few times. In nucleotides, the CDR3 is TGTGCCAGCAGGCGGGACAGGGTCTTGACTGAAGCTTTCTTT. The encoded protein is CASRRDRVLTEAFF. The V call is TRBV6-1, the J call TRBJ1-1; 9 nucleotides agree with TRBD1. The CDR3 is 14 amino acids. J gave up 5 bases and V 6 bases, and 7 bases lay outside the gene matches. Per germline, CDR1 MNHNS and CDR2 SASEGT.

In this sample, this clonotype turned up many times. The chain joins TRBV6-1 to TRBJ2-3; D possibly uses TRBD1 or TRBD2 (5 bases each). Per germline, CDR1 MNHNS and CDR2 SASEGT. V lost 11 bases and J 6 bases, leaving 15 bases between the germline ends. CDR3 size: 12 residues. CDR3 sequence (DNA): TGTGCCGTCCCTCCGGGACGTGATACGCAGTATTTT. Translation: CAVPPGRDTQYF.

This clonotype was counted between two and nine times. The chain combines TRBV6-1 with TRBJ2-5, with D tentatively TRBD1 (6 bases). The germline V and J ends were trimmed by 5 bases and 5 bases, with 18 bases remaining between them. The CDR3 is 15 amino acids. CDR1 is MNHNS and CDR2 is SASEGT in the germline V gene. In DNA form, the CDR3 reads TGTGCCAGCAGTCTAACAGGGCCGGAGCTCGAGACCCAGTACTTC. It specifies CASSLTGPELETQYF.

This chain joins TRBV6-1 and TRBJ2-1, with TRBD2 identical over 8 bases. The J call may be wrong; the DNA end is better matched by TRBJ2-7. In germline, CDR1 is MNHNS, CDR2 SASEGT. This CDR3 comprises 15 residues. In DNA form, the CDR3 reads TGTGCCAGCAGTGAACTAGCGGGCTCCTACGATGCGCAGTACTTC. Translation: CASSELAGSYDAQYF.

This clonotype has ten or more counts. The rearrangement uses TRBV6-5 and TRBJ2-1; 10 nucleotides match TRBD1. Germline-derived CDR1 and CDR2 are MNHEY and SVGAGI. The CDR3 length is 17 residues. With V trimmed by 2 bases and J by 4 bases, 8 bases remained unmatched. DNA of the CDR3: TGTGCCAGCAGTTACCTTTCCGGGACAGGGGTATACAATGAGCAGTTCTTC. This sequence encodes CASSYLSGTGVYNEQFF.

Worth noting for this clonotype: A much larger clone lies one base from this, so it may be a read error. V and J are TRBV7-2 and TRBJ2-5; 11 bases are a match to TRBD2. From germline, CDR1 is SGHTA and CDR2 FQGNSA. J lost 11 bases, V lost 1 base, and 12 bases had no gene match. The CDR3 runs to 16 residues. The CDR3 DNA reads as TGTGCCAGCAGCTTAGGTAGTAGCGGGGGGGCCAATGAGCAGTACTTC. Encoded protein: CASSLGSSGGANEQYF.

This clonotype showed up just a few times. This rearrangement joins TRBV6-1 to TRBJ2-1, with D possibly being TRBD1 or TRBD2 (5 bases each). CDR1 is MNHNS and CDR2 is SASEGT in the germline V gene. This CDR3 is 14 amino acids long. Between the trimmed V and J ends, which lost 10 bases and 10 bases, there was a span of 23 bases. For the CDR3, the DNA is TGTGCCACCCTTGGCGGGCAGGGCCTCCTCGAGCAGTTCTTC. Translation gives CATLGGQGLLEQFF.

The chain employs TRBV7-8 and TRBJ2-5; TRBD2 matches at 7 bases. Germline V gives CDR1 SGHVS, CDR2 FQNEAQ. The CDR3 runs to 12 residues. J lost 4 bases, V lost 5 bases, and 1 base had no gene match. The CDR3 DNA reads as TGTGCCAGCAGCAGCGGGGTAGAGACCCAGTACTTC. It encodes CASSSGVETQYF.

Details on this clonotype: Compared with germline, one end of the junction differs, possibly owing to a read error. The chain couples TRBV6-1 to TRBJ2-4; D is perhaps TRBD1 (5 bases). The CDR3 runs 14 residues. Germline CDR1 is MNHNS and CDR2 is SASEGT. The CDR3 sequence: CASRDTVAQNIQYF. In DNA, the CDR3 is TGTGCCAGCAGGGACACCGTAGCCCAAAACATCCAGTACTTC.

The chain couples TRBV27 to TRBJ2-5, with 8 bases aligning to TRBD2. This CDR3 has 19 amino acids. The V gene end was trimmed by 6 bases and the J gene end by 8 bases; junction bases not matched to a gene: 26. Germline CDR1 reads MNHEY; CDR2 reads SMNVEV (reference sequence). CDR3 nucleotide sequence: TGTGCCAGCAGAGCCACGGGGGTAGCGGGACACTGTAACACAGATACCCAGTACTTC. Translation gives CASRATGVAGHCNTDTQYF.

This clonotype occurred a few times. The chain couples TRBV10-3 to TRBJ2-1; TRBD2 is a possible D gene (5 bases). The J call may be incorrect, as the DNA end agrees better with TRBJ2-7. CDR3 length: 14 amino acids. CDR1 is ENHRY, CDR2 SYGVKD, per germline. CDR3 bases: TGTGCCATCAGTATTGATGGAGGTTCCTACGAGCAGTACTTC. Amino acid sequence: CAISIDGGSYEQYF.

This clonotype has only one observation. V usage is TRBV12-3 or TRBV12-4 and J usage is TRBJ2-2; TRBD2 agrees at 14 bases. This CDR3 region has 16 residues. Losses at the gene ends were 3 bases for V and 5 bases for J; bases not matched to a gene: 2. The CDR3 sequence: CASSFRTSGGTGELFF. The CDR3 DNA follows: TGTGCCAGCAGTTTCAGGACTAGCGGGGGGACCGGGGAGCTGTTTTTT.

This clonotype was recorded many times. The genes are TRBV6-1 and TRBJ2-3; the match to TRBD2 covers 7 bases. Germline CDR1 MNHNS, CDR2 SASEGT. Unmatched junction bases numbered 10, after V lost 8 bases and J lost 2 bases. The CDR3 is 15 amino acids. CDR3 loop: CASRHSGATTDTQYF. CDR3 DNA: TGTGCCAGCCGCCACAGCGGGGCCACCACAGATACGCAGTATTTT.

As DNA, the CDR3 is TGCGCCAGCTCTACAGGGGGCACAGATACGCAGTATTTT. Its translation is CASSTGGTDTQYF. The J gene is TRBJ2-3, the V gene TRBV5-1; 7 bases agree with TRBD1. Germline V CDR1 and CDR2: SGHRS, YFSETQ. V lost 7 bases to trimming and J lost 1 base; unmatched junction nucleotides: 3. This CDR3 has 13 amino acids.

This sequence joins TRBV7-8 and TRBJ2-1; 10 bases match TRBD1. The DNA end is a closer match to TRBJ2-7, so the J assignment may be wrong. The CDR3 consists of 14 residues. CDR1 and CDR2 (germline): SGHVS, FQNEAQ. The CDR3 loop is CASSARDRGWEQYF. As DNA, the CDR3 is TGTGCCAGCAGCGCCCGGGACAGGGGTTGGGAGCAGTACTTC.

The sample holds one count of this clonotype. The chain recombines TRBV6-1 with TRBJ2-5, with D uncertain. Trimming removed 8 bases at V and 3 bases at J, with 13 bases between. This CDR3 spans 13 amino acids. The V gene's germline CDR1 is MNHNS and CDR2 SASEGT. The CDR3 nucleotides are TGTGCCAGCCTGAGCTCTGCTGAAGAGACCCAGTACTTC. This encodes CASLSSAEETQYF.

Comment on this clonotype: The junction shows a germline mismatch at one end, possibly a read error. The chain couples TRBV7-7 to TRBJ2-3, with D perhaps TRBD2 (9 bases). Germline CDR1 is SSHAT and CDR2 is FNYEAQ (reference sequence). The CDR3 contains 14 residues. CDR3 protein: CAGSGGTGQDTQYF. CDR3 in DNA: TGTGCGGGCAGCGGGGGGACAGGCCAAGATACCCAGTATTTT.

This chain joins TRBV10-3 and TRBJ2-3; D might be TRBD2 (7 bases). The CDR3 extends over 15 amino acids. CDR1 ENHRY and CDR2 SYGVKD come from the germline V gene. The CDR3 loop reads CGGGLGRTVQETQYF. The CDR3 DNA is TGTGGCGGGGGCCTCGGCAGGACTGTCCAAGAGACGCAGTATTTT.

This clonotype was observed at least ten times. The CDR3 here is CASSESGGSSYEQYF. The CDR3 DNA follows: TGTGCCAGCAGTGAATCGGGAGGGAGCTCCTACGAGCAGTACTTC. The V gene is TRBV6-1, the J gene TRBJ2-7, with 8 positions matching TRBD2. Germline-derived CDR1 and CDR2 are MNHNS and SASEGT. CDR3 size: 15 residues. Losses at the gene ends were 2 bases for V and 0 bases for J; bases not matched to a gene: 3.

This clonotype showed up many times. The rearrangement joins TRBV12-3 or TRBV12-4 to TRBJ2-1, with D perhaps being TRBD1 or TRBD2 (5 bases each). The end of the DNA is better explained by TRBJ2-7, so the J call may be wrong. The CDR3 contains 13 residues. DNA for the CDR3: TGTGCCAGCAGTTCTCTCCGTGGGACCCAGCAGTACTTC. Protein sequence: CASSSLRGTQQYF.

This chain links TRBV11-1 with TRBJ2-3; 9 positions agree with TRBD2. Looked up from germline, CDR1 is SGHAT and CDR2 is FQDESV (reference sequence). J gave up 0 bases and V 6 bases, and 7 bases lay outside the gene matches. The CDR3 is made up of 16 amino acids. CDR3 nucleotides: TGTGCCAGCAGTTCCTTAGCGGGAGCTAGCACAGATACGCAGTATTTT. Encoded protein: CASSSLAGASTDTQYF.

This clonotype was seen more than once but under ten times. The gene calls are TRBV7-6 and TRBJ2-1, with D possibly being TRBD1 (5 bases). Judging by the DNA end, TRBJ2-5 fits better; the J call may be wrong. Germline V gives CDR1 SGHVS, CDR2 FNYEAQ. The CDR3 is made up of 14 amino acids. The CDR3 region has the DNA TGTGCCAGCAGCTTAGTATCAGGGCAAGAGACCCAGTACTTC. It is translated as CASSLVSGQETQYF.

The CDR3 bases are TGTGCCAGCAGTATAAAACAGGGGGCCATCAACTATGGCTACACCTTC. Translating gives CASSIKQGAINYGYTF. This rearrangement joins TRBV12-3 or TRBV12-4 to TRBJ1-2, with 9 bases identical to TRBD1. V was pared by 5 bases and J by 2 bases, with 9 bases of the junction left unmatched. CDR3 length: 16 residues.

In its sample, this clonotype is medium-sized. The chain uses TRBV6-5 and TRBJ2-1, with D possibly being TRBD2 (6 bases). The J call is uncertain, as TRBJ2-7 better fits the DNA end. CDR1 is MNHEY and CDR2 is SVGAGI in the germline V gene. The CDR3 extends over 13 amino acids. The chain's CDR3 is CATNPGLFYEQYF. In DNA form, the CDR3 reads TGTGCCACAAACCCGGGACTGTTCTACGAGCAGTACTTC.

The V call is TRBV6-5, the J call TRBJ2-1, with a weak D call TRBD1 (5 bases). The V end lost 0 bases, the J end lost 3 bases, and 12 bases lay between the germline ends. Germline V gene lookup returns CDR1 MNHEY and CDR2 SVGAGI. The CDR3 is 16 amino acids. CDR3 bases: TGTGCCAGCAGTTACTCGGGGCCCCGCAACTACAATGAGCAGTTCTTC. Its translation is CASSYSGPRNYNEQFF.